The sequence of this T cell receptor (beta chain) was determined in a study of early T cells in non-severe SARS-CoV-2 infection. About the study: From unsorted whole blood, bulk RNA was sequenced, and the chains remained unpaired. Study-wide results and limits: Matching with VDJdb favored anti-spike CD8 responses (missing private and CD4 specificities).

Unique molecular identifiers were affixed to single, distinct cDNA molecules. TCRdb used MiXCR to reprocess the 5' RACE reads, holding one entry per CDR3 protein. This table holds more than 35,000 distinct CDR3 sequences, 3% to 4% found once. J was trimmed by 5 bases and V by 9 bases; bases with no gene match: 9. The CDR3 has 13 amino acids. The germline V gene encodes CDR1 SEHNR and CDR2 FQNEAQ (reference sequence). The table lists this clonotype with many counts. What it recognizes is unknown. Material: whole blood. The chain combines TRBV7-9 with TRBJ2-5; 7 bases map to TRBD2. The TCR comes from an adult who was a healthcare worker with PCR-confirmed SARS-CoV-2 infection or an uninfected control (not recorded which). CDR3 coding DNA: TGTGCCAGATCTGCGGGGGAAGGGGAGACCCAGTACTTC. Its translation: CARSAGEGETQYF.